This T cell receptor beta chain was obtained from a study of cytomegalovirus exposure and HLA in healthy donors. Whole-study findings and limits: Previously analyzed data showed that most TCR beta V segments were productive at a frequency of about 87% or about 30%.

CDR3 length: 13 residues. Germline values: CDR1 LNHDA, CDR2 SQIVND (reference sequence). The V segment lost 2 bases and the J segment 8 bases; nucleotides outside the gene matches: 3. The PCR used 60 Vbeta and 13 Jbeta primers. Original analysis: There were about 80 million unique TCR beta chains by a later count, and approximately 12 million of them were shared. Only in-frame clones appear in the TCRdb table, and some are missing; sequencing was by immunoSEQ multiplex PCR. V and J calls and clone size are as listed in that table; D and trimming were resolved from the DNA. The table includes around 190,000 clones, more than 65% detected once. To note about this clone: The antigen is not known.

This receptor was obtained from a woman in her forties or fifties in good health and CMV-seronegative. The genes are TRBV19 and TRBJ1-2; 9 bases align to TRBD1. The material sequenced was PBMCs. CDR3 sequence: CASSINRGPGYTF. CDR3 DNA sequence: TGTGCCAGTAGTATAAACAGGGGGCCGGGCTACACCTTC. The full variable domain, in which reference TRBV19 and TRBJ1-2 provide the parts outside the CDR3, is DGGITQSPKYLFRKEGQNVTLSCEQNLNHDAMYWYRQDPGQGLRLIYYSQIVNDFQKGDIAEGYSVSREKKESFPLTVTSAQKNPTAFYLCASSINRGPGYTFGSGTRLTVV.